This T cell receptor beta chain was sequenced during a study of blood T cell repertoires in COVID-19. At the level of the study: Researchers got acute and convalescent COVID-19 samples from the United States, Italy and Spain. The cDNA or gDNA used as material had been derived from T cells, B-cell-depleted T cells, or PBMCs.

Original analysis: For nucleated cells, counts were estimated from reference gene primer amplification. Assay used: immunoSEQ multiplex PCR; TCRdb lists only in-frame clones, some missing. V and J calls and clone size are copied from that table; D and trimming were computed from the DNA. The sample yields 180,000 or so clones, about nine tenths seen once. There are 17 residues in the CDR3. Germline CDR1 and CDR2: MDHEN and SYDVKM. The V end lost 4 bases, the J end lost 1 base, and 17 bases lay between the germline ends. The chain links TRBV28 to TRBJ1-5, with D perhaps TRBD1 (6 bases). Sequenced material: peripheral blood. This sequence was found in a man younger than 30 with active or convalescent COVID-19. Here the CDR3 DNA reads TGTGCCAGCAGTTCGGGCAGGGGCCCGGGAAGCAATCAGCCCCAGCATTTT. Its translation is CASSSGRGPGSNQPQHF.